The T cell receptor (beta chain) described here comes from a study of Tregs in tolerant kidney transplant recipients. Study results and caveats: The small number of patients limits these findings pending further validation.

Libraries were prepared by immunoSEQ multiplex PCR; TCRdb keeps only in-frame clonotypes and omits some of them. Counted here are about 240,000 clones, approximately 84% occurring once; the ten biggest clones make up roughly 0.67%. As for this clone: Its antigen is not identified.

The CDR3 is 12 residues long. The V end was cut by 1 base, the J end by 5 bases, with 6 bases between. Germline V gives CDR1 SQVTM, CDR2 ANQGSEA. The chain employs TRBV29-1 and TRBJ2-1, with D unclear. The source is a human donor in good health. The sequenced sample consisted of CD4+ T cells from blood. The DNA of the CDR3 is TGCAGCGTTGAAGGAGGAAACAATGAGCAGTTCTTC. Protein: CSVEGGNNEQFF.